Detailed here is one T cell receptor (beta chain). This record belongs to a study of blood T cell repertoires in COVID-19. About the study: Sites in the United States, Italy and Spain provided acute and convalescent COVID-19 samples. The analysed material was cDNA or gDNA that came from T cells, B-cell-depleted T cells, or PBMCs.

Original data processing: Amplification with reference gene primers provided the estimates of nucleated cell counts. The repertoire was sequenced with immunoSEQ multiplex PCR; TCRdb's copy has only in-frame clones and lacks some. The DNA gave D and trimming, while V, J and clone size come from that table. In the table there are tens of thousands of clones, approximately 90% of which are singletons. Germline V gene sequence: CDR1 SGHTA, CDR2 FQGNSA. The V end lost 5 bases, the J end lost 4 bases, and 11 bases lay between the germline ends. CDR3 length: 14 amino acids. The sequence derives from a human donor with active COVID-19. The donor label of this sample is uncertain. The chain is built from TRBV7-2 and TRBJ1-4; no firm D call. The specimen sequenced was peripheral blood. The DNA of the CDR3 is TGTGCCAGCAGCGCAACCGGTCTTAATGAAAAACTGTTTTTT. The encoded protein is CASSATGLNEKLFF.